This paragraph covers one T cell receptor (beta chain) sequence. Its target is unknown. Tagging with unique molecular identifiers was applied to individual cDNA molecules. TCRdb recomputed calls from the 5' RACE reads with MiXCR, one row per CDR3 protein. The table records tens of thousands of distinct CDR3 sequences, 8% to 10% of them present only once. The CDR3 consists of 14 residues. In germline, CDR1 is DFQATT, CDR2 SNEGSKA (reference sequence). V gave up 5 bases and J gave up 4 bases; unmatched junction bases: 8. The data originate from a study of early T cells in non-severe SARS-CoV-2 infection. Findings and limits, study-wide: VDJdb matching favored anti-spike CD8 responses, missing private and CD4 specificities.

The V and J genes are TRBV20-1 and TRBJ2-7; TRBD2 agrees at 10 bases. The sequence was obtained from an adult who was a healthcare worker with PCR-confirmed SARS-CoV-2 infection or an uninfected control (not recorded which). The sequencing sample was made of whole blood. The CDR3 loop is CSASRGSGGYEQYF. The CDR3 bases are TGCAGTGCTTCCCGGGGTAGCGGGGGGTACGAGCAGTACTTC.